This T cell receptor (beta chain) was identified during a study of T cell responses to AZD1222 COVID-19 vaccine. Concerning this clone: Antigen specificity is unknown.

Study outcomes and limitations: Of spike-specific TCRs, nearly half reportedly target regions left unmutated in variants.

Pooled samples include second doses given at about 4 or 12 weeks. The assay was immunoSEQ multiplex PCR, and TCRdb's table has in-frame clones only and misses some. The table has tens of thousands of clones, about 92% seen once. The CDR3 is 14 residues long. Germline CDR1 LNHDA, CDR2 SQIVND (reference sequence). V trimming: 3 bases; J trimming: 2 bases; junction bases outside the gene matches: 3. This clonotype was sampled from an adult who received the AZD1222 COVID-19 vaccine. V gene TRBV19 combines with J gene TRBJ2-7; 8 bases are a match to TRBD1. Sequencing used peripheral blood, obtained 28 days after the second AZD1222 dose. The CDR3 is CASSMGTGPYEQYF. CDR3 DNA: TGTGCCAGTAGTATGGGGACAGGCCCCTACGAGCAGTACTTC.